These T cell receptor beta chains were read from a single sample in a study of Ad26.COV2.S vaccination and SARS-CoV-2 variants. Libraries were prepared by immunoSEQ multiplex PCR; TCRdb keeps only in-frame clonotypes and omits some of them. The data show roughly 380,000 clones, with 88% seen just once and 3.6% held by the top ten. The sequencing used peripheral blood, collected in a trial of Ad26.COV2.S vaccine versus placebo. These receptors originate from a person aged 18-65 years who received the Ad26.COV2.S COVID-19 vaccine or a placebo. CDR3s include the opening cysteine and the closing phenylalanine or tryptophan. Each record gives: J gene, CDR3 length, D gene, V gene, CDR3 DNA, CDR3 protein. D genes are given only for firm matches.

j_call: TRBJ1-5
cdr3_length: 17
d_call: TRBD1
v_call: TRBV12-5
cdr3_nt: TGTGCTAGTGGTTTGCCTGCGACAGGGCGGGACAATCAGCCCCAGCATTTT
cdr3_aa: CASGLPATGRDNQPQHF

j_call: TRBJ2-7
cdr3_length: 15
d_call: TRBD1
v_call: TRBV27
cdr3_nt: TGTGCCAGCAGTTCTATCCTGGACAGGGCCTACGAGCAGTACTTC
cdr3_aa: CASSSILDRAYEQYF

j_call: TRBJ1-4
cdr3_length: 14
d_call: .
v_call: TRBV7-8
cdr3_nt: TGTGCCAGCAGCTTAGGAGGGCTTGAGAAGAAACTGTTTTTT
cdr3_aa: CASSLGGLEKKLFF

j_call: TRBJ2-3
cdr3_length: 15
d_call: TRBD2
v_call: TRBV5-1
cdr3_nt: TGCGCCAGCAGCTCTAGCGGGGGGGCCAAAGATACGCAGTATTTT
cdr3_aa: CASSSSGGAKDTQYF

j_call: TRBJ2-5
cdr3_length: 14
d_call: TRBD2
v_call: TRBV5-1
cdr3_nt: TGCGCCAGCAGCCTAGGGACTAGCGGAGAGACCCAGTACTTC
cdr3_aa: CASSLGTSGETQYF

j_call: TRBJ2-3
cdr3_length: 18
d_call: TRBD2
v_call: TRBV3-1/TRBV3-2
cdr3_nt: TGTGCCAGCAGCACGACGGGACTAGCGGTCTCCGGCACAGATACGCAGTATTTT
cdr3_aa: CASSTTGLAVSGTDTQYF

j_call: TRBJ2-3
cdr3_length: 15
d_call: TRBD1
v_call: TRBV7-6
cdr3_nt: TGTGCCAGCAGTCAAAACAGGGGTGGCACAGATACGCAGTATTTT
cdr3_aa: CASSQNRGGTDTQYF

j_call: TRBJ2-3
cdr3_length: 14
d_call: .
v_call: TRBV7-2
cdr3_nt: TGTGCCAGCAGCTTAAACAGGGTGGCAGATACGCAGTATTTT
cdr3_aa: CASSLNRVADTQYF

j_call: TRBJ2-5
cdr3_length: 13
d_call: .
v_call: TRBV6-5
cdr3_nt: TGTGCCAGCACCCCACCGTGGGGGGAGACCCAGTACTTC
cdr3_aa: CASTPPWGETQYF

j_call: TRBJ1-2
cdr3_length: 19
d_call: TRBD1
v_call: TRBV4-1
cdr3_nt: TGCGCCAGCAGCCAATATGAGCCCCCGGGACAGTGGATGGTCTATGGCTACACCTTC
cdr3_aa: CASSQYEPPGQWMVYGYTF

j_call: TRBJ2-3
cdr3_length: 14
d_call: .
v_call: TRBV9
cdr3_nt: TGTGCCAGCAGCGAACGGCCTAGCACAGATACGCAGTATTTT
cdr3_aa: CASSERPSTDTQYF

j_call: TRBJ2-1
cdr3_length: 14
d_call: TRBD1
v_call: TRBV19
cdr3_nt: TGTGCCAGTAGTAACCCCGGGGTCGGGACAGGGGAGTTCTTC
cdr3_aa: CASSNPGVGTGEFF

j_call: TRBJ2-3
cdr3_length: 15
d_call: .
v_call: TRBV4-3
cdr3_nt: TGCGCCAGCAGCGTCGGGACAAGCTACACAGATACGCAGTATTTT
cdr3_aa: CASSVGTSYTDTQYF

j_call: TRBJ2-3
cdr3_length: 13
d_call: .
v_call: TRBV7-9
cdr3_nt: TGTGCCAGCAGCTTACTGGATTCAGATACGCAGTATTTT
cdr3_aa: CASSLLDSDTQYF

j_call: TRBJ2-7
cdr3_length: 13
d_call: TRBD1
v_call: TRBV11-3
cdr3_nt: TGTGCCAGCAGCCTGGGACAGCTGTACGAGCAGTACTTC
cdr3_aa: CASSLGQLYEQYF

j_call: TRBJ1-5
cdr3_length: 16
d_call: TRBD1
v_call: TRBV10-3
cdr3_nt: TGTGCCATCAGTGAGTCCGACAGGGTCAGCAATCAGCCCCAGCATTTT
cdr3_aa: CAISESDRVSNQPQHF

j_call: TRBJ2-5
cdr3_length: 16
d_call: .
v_call: TRBV13
cdr3_nt: TGTGCCAGCAGCTTGCGGGCCAGGGGCTCCAGAGAGACCCAGTACTTC
cdr3_aa: CASSLRARGSRETQYF

j_call: TRBJ1-1
cdr3_length: 14
d_call: .
v_call: TRBV6-6
cdr3_nt: TGTGCCAGCAGCTCGGACAGACAGAACACTGAAGCTTTCTTT
cdr3_aa: CASSSDRQNTEAFF

j_call: TRBJ1-1
cdr3_length: 16
d_call: TRBD1
v_call: TRBV7-4
cdr3_nt: TGTGCCAGCAGCCCAGGGGTGGACAGGCTCAACACTGAAGCTTTCTTT
cdr3_aa: CASSPGVDRLNTEAFF

j_call: TRBJ1-1
cdr3_length: 15
d_call: .
v_call: TRBV27
cdr3_nt: TGTGCCAGCAGTTTAAACAGGGCTTTCGGCACTGAAGCTTTCTTT
cdr3_aa: CASSLNRAFGTEAFF

j_call: TRBJ2-7
cdr3_length: 14
d_call: .
v_call: TRBV15
cdr3_nt: TGTGCCACCAGCAGGAGCGTACTTTATAACGAGCAGTACTTC
cdr3_aa: CATSRSVLYNEQYF

j_call: TRBJ1-2
cdr3_length: 13
d_call: TRBD1
v_call: TRBV7-2
cdr3_nt: TGTGCCAGCAGCTCTTTTACAGGGGATGGCTACACCTTC
cdr3_aa: CASSSFTGDGYTF

j_call: TRBJ2-4
cdr3_length: 19
d_call: TRBD2
v_call: TRBV4-1
cdr3_nt: TGCGCCAGCAGCCCTCAGCGGGGGGGCATCGTTCTAGCCAAAAACATTCAGTACTTC
cdr3_aa: CASSPQRGGIVLAKNIQYF

j_call: TRBJ2-5
cdr3_length: 15
d_call: .
v_call: TRBV7-2
cdr3_nt: TGTGCCAGCAGCTTAACCAGCACTACTCAAGAGACCCAGTACTTC
cdr3_aa: CASSLTSTTQETQYF

j_call: TRBJ1-6
cdr3_length: 15
d_call: TRBD1
v_call: TRBV6-5
cdr3_nt: TGTGCCAGCAGTTACATGGTACAGGGGAATTCACCCCTCCACTTT
cdr3_aa: CASSYMVQGNSPLHF

j_call: TRBJ1-2
cdr3_length: 14
d_call: .
v_call: TRBV5-5
cdr3_nt: TGTGCCAGCAGCTTTTTGGTCAGCTCCTATGGCTACACCTTC
cdr3_aa: CASSFLVSSYGYTF